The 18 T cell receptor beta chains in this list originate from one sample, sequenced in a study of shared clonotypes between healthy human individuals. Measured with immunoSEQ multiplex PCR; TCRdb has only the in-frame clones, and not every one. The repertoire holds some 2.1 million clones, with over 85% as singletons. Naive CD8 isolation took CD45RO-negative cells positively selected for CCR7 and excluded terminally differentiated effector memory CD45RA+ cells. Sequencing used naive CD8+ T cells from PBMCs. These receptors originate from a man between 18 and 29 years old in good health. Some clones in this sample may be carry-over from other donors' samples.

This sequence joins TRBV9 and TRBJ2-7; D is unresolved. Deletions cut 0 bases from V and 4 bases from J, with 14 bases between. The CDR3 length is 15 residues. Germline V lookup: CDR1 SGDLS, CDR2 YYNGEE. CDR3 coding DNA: TGTGCCAGCAGCGTAGGCACATCTCCCGGATACGAGCAGTACTTC. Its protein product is CASSVGTSPGYEQYF.

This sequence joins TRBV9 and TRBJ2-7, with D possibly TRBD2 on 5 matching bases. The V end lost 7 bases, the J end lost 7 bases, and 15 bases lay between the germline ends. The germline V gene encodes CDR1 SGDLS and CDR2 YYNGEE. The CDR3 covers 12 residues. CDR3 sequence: CASGGSHGEQYF. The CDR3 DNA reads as TGTGCCAGCGGAGGCAGCCATGGGGAGCAGTACTTC.

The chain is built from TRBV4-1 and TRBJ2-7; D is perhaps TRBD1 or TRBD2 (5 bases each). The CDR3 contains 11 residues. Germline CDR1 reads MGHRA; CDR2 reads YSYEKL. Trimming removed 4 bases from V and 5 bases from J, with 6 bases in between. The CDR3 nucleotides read TGCGCCAGCAGCCGGGACCACGAGCAGTACTTC. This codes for CASSRDHEQYF.

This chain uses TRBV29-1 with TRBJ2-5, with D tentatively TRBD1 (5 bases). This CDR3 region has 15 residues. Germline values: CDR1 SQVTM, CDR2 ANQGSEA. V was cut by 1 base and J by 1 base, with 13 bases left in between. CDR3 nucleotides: TGCAGCGTTGAAGGGGGCCCAGGGCTCCAAGAGACCCAGTACTTC. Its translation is CSVEGGPGLQETQYF.

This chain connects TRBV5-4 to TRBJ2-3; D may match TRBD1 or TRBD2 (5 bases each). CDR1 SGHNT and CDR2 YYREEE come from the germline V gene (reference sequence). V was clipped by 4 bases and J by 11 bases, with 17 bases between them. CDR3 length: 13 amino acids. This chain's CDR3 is CASSGDGSFGQYF. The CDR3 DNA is TGTGCCAGCAGCGGGGACGGATCGTTTGGGCAGTATTTT.

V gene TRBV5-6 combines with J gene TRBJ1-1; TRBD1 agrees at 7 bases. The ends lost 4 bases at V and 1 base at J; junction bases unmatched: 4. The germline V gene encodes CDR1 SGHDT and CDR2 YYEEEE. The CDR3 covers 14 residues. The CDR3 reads CASSQGVRNTEAFF. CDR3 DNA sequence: TGTGCCAGCAGCCAGGGGGTCAGGAACACTGAAGCTTTCTTT.

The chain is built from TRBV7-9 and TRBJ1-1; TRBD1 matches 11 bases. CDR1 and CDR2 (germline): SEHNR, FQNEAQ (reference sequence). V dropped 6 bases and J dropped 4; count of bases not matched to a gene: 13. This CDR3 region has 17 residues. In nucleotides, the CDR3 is TGTGCCAGCAGACACACGACGGGACAGGGGGAGTTCACTGAAGCTTTCTTT. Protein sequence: CASRHTTGQGEFTEAFF.

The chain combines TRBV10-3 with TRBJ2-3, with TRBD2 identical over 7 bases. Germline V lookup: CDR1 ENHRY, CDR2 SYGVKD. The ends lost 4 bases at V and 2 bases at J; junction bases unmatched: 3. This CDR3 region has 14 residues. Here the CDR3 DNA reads TGTGCCATCAGTGGTAGCGGGCACACAGATACGCAGTATTTT. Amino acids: CAISGSGHTDTQYF.

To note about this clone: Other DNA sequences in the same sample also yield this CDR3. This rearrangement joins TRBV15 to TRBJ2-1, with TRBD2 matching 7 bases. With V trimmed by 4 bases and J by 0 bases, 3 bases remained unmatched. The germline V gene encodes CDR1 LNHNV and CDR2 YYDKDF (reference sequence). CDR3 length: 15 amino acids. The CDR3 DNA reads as TGTGCCACCAGCATGGGAGGGAGCTCCTACAATGAGCAGTTCTTC. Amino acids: CATSMGGSSYNEQFF.

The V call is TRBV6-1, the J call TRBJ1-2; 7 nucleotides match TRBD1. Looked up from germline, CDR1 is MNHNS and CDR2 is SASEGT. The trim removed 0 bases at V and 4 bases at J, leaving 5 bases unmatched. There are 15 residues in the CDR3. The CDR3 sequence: CASSEARDRLYGYTF. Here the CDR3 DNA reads TGTGCCAGCAGTGAAGCCAGGGACAGACTCTATGGCTACACCTTC.

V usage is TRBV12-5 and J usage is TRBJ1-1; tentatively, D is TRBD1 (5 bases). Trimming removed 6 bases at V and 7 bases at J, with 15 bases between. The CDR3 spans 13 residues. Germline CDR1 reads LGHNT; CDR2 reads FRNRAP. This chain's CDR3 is CASGTATFGEAFF. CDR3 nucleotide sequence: TGTGCTAGTGGGACAGCCACCTTTGGTGAAGCTTTCTTT.

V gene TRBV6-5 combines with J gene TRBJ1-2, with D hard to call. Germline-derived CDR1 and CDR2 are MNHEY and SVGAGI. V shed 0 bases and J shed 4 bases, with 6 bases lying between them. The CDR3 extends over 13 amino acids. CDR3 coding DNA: TGTGCCAGCAGTTACTCTAACCTCTATGGCTACACCTTC. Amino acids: CASSYSNLYGYTF.

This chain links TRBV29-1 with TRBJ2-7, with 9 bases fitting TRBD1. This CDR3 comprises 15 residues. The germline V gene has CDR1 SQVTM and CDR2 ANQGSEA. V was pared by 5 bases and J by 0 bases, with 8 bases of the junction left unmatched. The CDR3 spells CSVPARTGDSYEQYF. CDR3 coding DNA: TGCAGCGTTCCTGCCCGGACAGGGGACTCCTACGAGCAGTACTTC.

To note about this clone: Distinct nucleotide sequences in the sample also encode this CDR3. The CDR3 loop is CASSLRSEQYF. The CDR3, as DNA: TGCGCCAGCAGTCTCCGGAGTGAGCAGTACTTC. This chain uses TRBV5-1 with TRBJ2-7; D is unresolved. The length of the CDR3 is 11 residues. The germline V gene encodes CDR1 SGHRS and CDR2 YFSETQ. Trimming stripped 5 bases from V and 7 bases from J, with 10 bases between.

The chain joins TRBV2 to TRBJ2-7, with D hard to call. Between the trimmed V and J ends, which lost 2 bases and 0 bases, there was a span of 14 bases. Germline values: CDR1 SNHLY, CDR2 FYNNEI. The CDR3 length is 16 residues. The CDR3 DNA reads TGTGCCAGCAGTGAATATCGGCAAGAGTTCTCCTACGAGCAGTACTTC. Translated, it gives CASSEYRQEFSYEQYF.

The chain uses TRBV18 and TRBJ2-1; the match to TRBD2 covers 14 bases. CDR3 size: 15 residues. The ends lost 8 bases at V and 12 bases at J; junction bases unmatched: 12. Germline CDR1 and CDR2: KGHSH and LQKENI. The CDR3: CASTRGTSGSLGQFF. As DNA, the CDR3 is TGTGCCAGCACGAGAGGGACTAGCGGGAGTCTCGGGCAGTTCTTC. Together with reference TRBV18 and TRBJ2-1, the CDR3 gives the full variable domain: NAGVMQNPRHLVRRRGQEARLRCSPMKGHSHVYWYRQLPEEGLKFMVYLQKENIIDESGMPKERFSAEFPKEGPSILRIQQVVRGDSAAYFCASTRGTSGSLGQFFGPGTRLTVL.

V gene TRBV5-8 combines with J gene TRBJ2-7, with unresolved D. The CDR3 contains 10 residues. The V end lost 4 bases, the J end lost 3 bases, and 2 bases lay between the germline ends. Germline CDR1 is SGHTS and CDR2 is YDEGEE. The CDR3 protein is CASSHYEQYF. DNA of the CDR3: TGTGCCAGCAGCCACTACGAGCAGTACTTC. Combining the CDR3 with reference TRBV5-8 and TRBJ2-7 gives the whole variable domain EAGVTQSPTHLIKTRGQQATLRCSPISGHTSVYWYQQALGLGLQFLLWYDEGEERNRGNFPPRFSGRQFPNYSSELNVNALELEDSALYLCASSHYEQYFGPGTRLTVT.

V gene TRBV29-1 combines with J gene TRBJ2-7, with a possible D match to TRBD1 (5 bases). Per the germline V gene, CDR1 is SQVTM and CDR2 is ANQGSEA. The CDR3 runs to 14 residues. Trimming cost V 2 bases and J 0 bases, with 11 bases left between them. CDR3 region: CSVELQGGSYEQYF. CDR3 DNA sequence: TGCAGCGTTGAATTGCAGGGCGGCTCCTACGAGCAGTACTTC.